The 17 T cell receptor beta chains presented below share a single source sample, sequenced in a study of human T cells and chemical hapten exposure. TCRdb re-derived calls from the RACE reads in MiXCR, one entry per CDR3 protein. The sample records just over 350,000 distinct CDR3 sequences, 6% to 7% being singletons. Described time point: patch test 2, 6 weeks after DPC sensitization. Described treatment: therapeutic diphenylcyclopropenone sensitization with weekly scalp DPC. Sequencing used whole blood, obtained in connection with sensitization to the hapten diphenylcyclopropenone (DPC). These receptors all come from a woman aged 18-30 years with alopecia areata. Some clones in this sample may be carry-over from other donors' samples.

This clonotype was observed a few times. This chain uses TRBV27 with TRBJ1-1; TRBD1 matches 7 bases. V lost 2 bases, J lost 4 bases, and 13 bases stayed unmatched. CDR3 length: 17 amino acids. CDR1 is MNHEY, CDR2 SMNVEV, per germline (reference sequence). The CDR3 spells CASSLTLTGSRGTEAFF. CDR3 bases: TGTGCCAGCAGTTTAACTTTGACAGGGTCGAGGGGCACTGAAGCTTTCTTT.

This clonotype was seen repeatedly, ten times or more. This chain links TRBV11-1 with TRBJ2-4; 10 positions agree with TRBD2. From germline, CDR1 is SGHAT and CDR2 FQDESV (reference sequence). The CDR3 covers 19 residues. J gave up 0 bases and V 5 bases, and 13 bases lay outside the gene matches. The CDR3 nucleotides read TGTGCCAGCAGCCTGACCCCTAGCGGGGGCCTCCTAGCCAAAAACATTCAGTACTTC. It specifies CASSLTPSGGLLAKNIQYF.

A few counts support this clonotype. This chain's CDR3 is CASSFSGQGFSYNEQFF. The CDR3 DNA sequence: TGCGCCAGCAGCTTTTCCGGACAGGGGTTTTCCTACAATGAGCAGTTCTTC. The rearrangement links TRBV5-1 to TRBJ2-1; 9 bases agree with TRBD1. Germline CDR1 is SGHRS and CDR2 is YFSETQ. The CDR3 is made up of 17 amino acids. Germline trimming cut 2 bases from V and 1 base from J; bases unmatched to any gene: 7.

Many counts were recorded for this clonotype. The gene calls are TRBV29-1 and TRBJ1-2; 7 bases agree with TRBD1. Germline-derived CDR1 and CDR2 are SQVTM and ANQGSEA. V gave up 4 bases and J gave up 6 bases; unmatched junction bases: 5. This CDR3 comprises 12 residues. DNA for the CDR3: TGCAGCGTTGGGGACAGAGGGGATGGCTACACCTTC. Amino acids: CSVGDRGDGYTF.

The table lists this clonotype with many counts. The rearrangement uses TRBV28 and TRBJ2-6; D is possibly TRBD1 (7 bases). Germline CDR1 is MDHEN and CDR2 is SYDVKM. This CDR3 is 15 amino acids long. Trimming removed 5 bases from V and 2 bases from J, with 10 bases in between. The CDR3 here is CASSLRGAGANVLTF. In DNA form, the CDR3 reads TGTGCCAGCAGTCTCAGGGGGGCTGGGGCCAACGTCCTGACTTTC. Variable domain in full (rest from reference TRBV28 and TRBJ2-6): DVKVTQSSRYLVKRTGEKVFLECVQDMDHENMFWYRQDPGLGLRLIYFSYDVKMKEKGDIPEGYSVSREKKERFSLILESASTNQTSMYLCASSLRGAGANVLTFGAGSRLTVL.

The chain carries TRBV10-3 and TRBJ2-1, with a possible D match to TRBD2 (7 bases). V lost 3 bases and J lost 5, with 14 bases in between. This CDR3 is built from 15 residues. The V gene's germline CDR1 is ENHRY and CDR2 SYGVKD. CDR3 sequence (DNA): TGTGCCATCAGTGAAGGGGGGGCCGTCGACAATGAGCAGTTCTTC. Its translation: CAISEGGAVDNEQFF.

This clonotype was picked up a small number of times. The CDR3 here is CASSPLAGGNTDTQYF. Written as DNA, the CDR3 is TGTGCCAGCAGCCCTCTAGCGGGGGGCAACACAGATACGCAGTATTTT. The V gene is TRBV3-1, the J gene TRBJ2-3; 11 bases are shared with TRBD2. The trim removed 4 bases at V and 2 bases at J, leaving 5 bases unmatched. The germline CDR1 and CDR2 sequences are LGHDT and YNNKEL (reference sequence). The CDR3 totals 16 residues.

This clonotype was counted only a few times. V gene TRBV7-2 combines with J gene TRBJ2-7; 10 bases fit TRBD2. CDR1 is SGHTA and CDR2 is FQGNSA in the germline V gene. The CDR3 is 15 amino acids. After removal of 1 base from V and 5 bases from J, the junction contained 5 bases not matched to a gene. The chain's CDR3 is CASSLGSLAGDEQYF. CDR3 nucleotide sequence: TGTGCCAGCAGCTTAGGTTCGCTAGCGGGGGACGAGCAGTACTTC.

This clonotype was detected only a few times. The chain employs TRBV28 and TRBJ1-2; D ambiguous. The CDR3 is 17 amino acids. Per the germline V gene, CDR1 is MDHEN and CDR2 is SYDVKM. Trimming shortened V by 6 bases and J by 0 bases, and 20 bases separated the two germline ends. CDR3 protein: CASRSNSQVAANYGYTF. The CDR3 DNA reads TGTGCCAGCAGATCCAATTCCCAGGTTGCAGCTAACTATGGCTACACCTTC.

This clonotype was counted ten times or more. The J gene is TRBJ2-3, the V gene TRBV12-3 or TRBV12-4; the D gene could be TRBD1 or TRBD2 (5 bases each). The V and J ends lost 6 bases and 3 bases respectively, with 22 bases between them. The CDR3 runs 17 residues. The CDR3 coding sequence is TGTGCCAGCAGCCACGGGGACCGCTATTCGGTAACAGATACGCAGTATTTT. Encoded protein: CASSHGDRYSVTDTQYF.

Only a few counts were recorded for this clonotype. The V and J genes are TRBV7-2 and TRBJ2-3; 7 nucleotides line up with TRBD1. Germline V gene lookup returns CDR1 SGHTA and CDR2 FQGNSA. Unmatched junction bases numbered 10, after V lost 2 bases and J lost 8 bases. This CDR3 contains 15 residues. CDR3 DNA: TGTGCCAGCAGCTTACGAGGGGGCCGGTCGGGTACGCAGTATTTT. Encoded protein: CASSLRGGRSGTQYF.

The gene calls are TRBV28 and TRBJ2-1; weak D call: TRBD1 (6 bases). V lost 0 bases and J lost 5, with 11 bases in between. The CDR3 is 15 residues long. Per germline, CDR1 MDHEN and CDR2 SYDVKM. DNA of the CDR3: TGTGCCAGCAGTTTATGGTACAGGGCGAACAATGAGCAGTTCTTC. This sequence encodes CASSLWYRANNEQFF.

This clonotype appeared many times. This chain links TRBV4-2 with TRBJ1-2, with D possibly TRBD1 on 5 matching bases. Germline CDR1 is LGHNA and CDR2 is YNFKEQ. This CDR3 contains 16 residues. Trimming cost V 0 bases and J 7 bases, with 18 bases left between them. The CDR3 reads CASSQEFLETVSGYTF. The CDR3 bases are TGTGCCAGCAGCCAAGAATTCCTCGAGACAGTCTCTGGCTACACCTTC.

This clonotype was observed a handful of times. The J gene is TRBJ1-5, the V gene TRBV29-1; tentatively, D is TRBD1 (5 bases). Germline V lookup: CDR1 SQVTM, CDR2 ANQGSEA. Trimming left V 3 bases short and J 4 bases short, with 10 bases between. There are 13 residues in the CDR3. The CDR3 reads CSVDDGGNQPQHF. CDR3 in DNA: TGCAGCGTTGATGACGGGGGTAATCAGCCCCAGCATTTT.

This clonotype appeared a few times. V and J are TRBV27 and TRBJ1-2, with D maybe TRBD1 (5 bases). This CDR3 is built from 14 residues. The ends were cut back, 2 bases at V and 6 bases at J, with 13 bases in the middle. Germline V CDR1 and CDR2: MNHEY, SMNVEV (reference sequence). As DNA, the CDR3 is TGTGCCAGCAGTTTACTTCGGGGCCTCAATGGCTACACCTTC. As protein: CASSLLRGLNGYTF.

This clonotype was detected many times. The V gene is TRBV4-2, the J gene TRBJ2-1; D assignment may be TRBD1 or TRBD2 (6 bases each). CDR3 length: 16 residues. Germline V CDR1 and CDR2: LGHNA, YNFKEQ. The V end was cut by 1 base, the J end by 4 bases, with 14 bases between. The chain's CDR3 is CASSQADGGGYNEQFF. CDR3 DNA sequence: TGTGCCAGCAGCCAAGCCGACGGGGGCGGATACAATGAGCAGTTCTTC.

The chain employs TRBV12-3 or TRBV12-4 and TRBJ2-5; 7 bases are a match to TRBD1. After removal of 6 bases from V and 2 bases from J, the junction contained 3 bases not matched to a gene. The CDR3 has 13 amino acids. The CDR3, as DNA: TGTGCCAGCAGCCACAGGGGACAAGAGACCCAGTACTTC. As protein: CASSHRGQETQYF.